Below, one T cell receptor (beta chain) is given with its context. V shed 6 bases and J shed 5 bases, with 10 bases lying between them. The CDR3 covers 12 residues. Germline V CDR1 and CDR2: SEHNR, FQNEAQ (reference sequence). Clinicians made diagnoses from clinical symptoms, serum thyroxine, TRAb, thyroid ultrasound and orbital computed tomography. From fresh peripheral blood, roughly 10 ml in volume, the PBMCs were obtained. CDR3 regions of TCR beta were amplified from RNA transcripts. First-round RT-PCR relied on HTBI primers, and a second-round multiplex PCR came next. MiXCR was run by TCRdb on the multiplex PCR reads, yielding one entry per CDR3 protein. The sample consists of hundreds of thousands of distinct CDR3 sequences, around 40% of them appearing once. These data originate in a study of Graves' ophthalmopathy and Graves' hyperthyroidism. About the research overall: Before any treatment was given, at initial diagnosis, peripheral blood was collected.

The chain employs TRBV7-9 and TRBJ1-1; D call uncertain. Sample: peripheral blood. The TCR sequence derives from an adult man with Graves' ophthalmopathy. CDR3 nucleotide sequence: TGTGCCAGCAGGGCGGGTTGGACTGAAGCTTTCTTT. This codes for CASRAGWTEAFF.